The 3 T cell receptor beta chains below all came from one sample that was sequenced in a study of CD8 T cells in Susac syndrome. An amount of RNA that ranged from roughly 0.5 to 1 ug was reverse transcribed with random hexamers. TCRdb re-analysed the immunoSEQ multiplex PCR reads in MiXCR, keeping a single row per CDR3 protein. The sample carries about 200,000 distinct CDR3 sequences, approximately 94% recorded once. Material: CD4+ T cells from PBMCs. The receptors derive from a human donor with multiple sclerosis.

The chain links TRBV28 to TRBJ1-2; D remains ambiguous. Trimming left V 5 bases short and J 3 bases short, with 7 bases between. The CDR3 has 12 amino acids. Germline-derived CDR1 and CDR2 are MDHEN and SYDVKM. CDR3 amino acids: CASSTVDYGYTF. CDR3 DNA: TGTGCCAGCAGTACTGTCGACTATGGCTACACCTTC.

This clonotype was picked up a small number of times. The rearrangement uses TRBV27 and TRBJ2-1, with D perhaps matching TRBD1 (6 bases). V was trimmed by 2 bases and J by 0 bases, leaving 8 bases between them. Germline assignment: CDR1 MNHEY and CDR2 SMNVEV (reference sequence). The CDR3 has 15 amino acids. The CDR3 nucleotides read TGTGCCAGCAGTTTAAGGGGGAGCTCCTACAATGAGCAGTTCTTC. Translating gives CASSLRGSSYNEQFF.

This sequence joins TRBV3-1 and TRBJ2-6; D is ambiguous. V was cut by 6 bases and J by 1 base, with 7 bases left in between. Germline CDR1 LGHDT, CDR2 YNNKEL (reference sequence). There are 14 residues in the CDR3. The CDR3 coding sequence is TGTGCCAGCAGGGAAAGATCTGGGGCCAACGTCCTGACTTTC. Protein: CASRERSGANVLTF.